Detailed here is one T cell receptor beta chain. The antigen remains undetermined. Germline V gene data show CDR1 as MNHEY and CDR2 as SVGAGI. The CDR3 length is 12 residues. With 2 bases clipped from V and 10 bases from J, the junction kept 3 bases outside the gene matches. Sorting of CD4+ naive, central memory, regulatory and stem cell-like memory cells was performed via CD45RO/CCR7/CD25/CD127/CD95/CD27. The sample originates from a study of beta chain features in type 1 diabetes. General observations from the study: TCRB rearrangement may or may not be influenced by HLA type; here this remained unresolved. The naive, central memory and Treg TCRB repertoires looked more alike in patients than they did in healthy donors.

The entirety of the isolated RNA underwent reverse transcription, so expressed TCRB transcripts were sequenced. Only in-frame clones appear in the TCRdb table, and some are missing; sequencing was by immunoSEQ multiplex PCR. This table holds about 350,000 clones, around 19% found once. This chain connects TRBV6-5 to TRBJ1-1, with 8 bases that match TRBD1. The clonotype was recovered from a woman younger than 30 in good health. The sequencing input was naive CD4+ T cells from blood. CDR3 sequence: CASSYPGQGAFF. CDR3 bases: TGTGCCAGCAGTTACCCCGGACAGGGAGCTTTCTTT.